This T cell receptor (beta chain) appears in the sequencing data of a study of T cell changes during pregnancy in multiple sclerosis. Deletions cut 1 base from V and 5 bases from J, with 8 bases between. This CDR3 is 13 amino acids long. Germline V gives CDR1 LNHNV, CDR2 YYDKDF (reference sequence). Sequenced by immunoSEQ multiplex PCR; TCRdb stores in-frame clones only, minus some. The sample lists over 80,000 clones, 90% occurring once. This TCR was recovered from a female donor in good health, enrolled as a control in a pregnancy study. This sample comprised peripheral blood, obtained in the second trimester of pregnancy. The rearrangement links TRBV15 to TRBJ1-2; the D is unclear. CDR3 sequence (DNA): TGTGCCACCAGCAGAGGAGGGTCTTATGGCTACACCTTC. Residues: CATSRGGSYGYTF.